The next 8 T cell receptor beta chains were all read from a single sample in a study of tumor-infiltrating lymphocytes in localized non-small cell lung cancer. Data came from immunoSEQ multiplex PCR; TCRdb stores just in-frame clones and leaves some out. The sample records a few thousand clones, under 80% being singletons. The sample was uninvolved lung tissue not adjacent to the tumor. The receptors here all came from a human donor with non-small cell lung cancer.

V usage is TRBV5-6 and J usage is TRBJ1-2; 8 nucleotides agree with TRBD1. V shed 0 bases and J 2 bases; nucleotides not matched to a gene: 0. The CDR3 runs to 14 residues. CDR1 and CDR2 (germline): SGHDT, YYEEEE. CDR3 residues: CASSLGTGNYGYTF. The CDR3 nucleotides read TGTGCCAGCAGCTTGGGGACAGGGAACTATGGCTACACCTTC.

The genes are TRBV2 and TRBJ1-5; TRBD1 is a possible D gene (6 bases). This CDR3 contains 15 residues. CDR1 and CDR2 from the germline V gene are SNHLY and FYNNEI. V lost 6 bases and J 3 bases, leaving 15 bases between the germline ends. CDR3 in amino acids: CASSSLGGTNQPQHF. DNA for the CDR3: TGTGCCAGCAGCTCCCTAGGGGGGACCAATCAGCCCCAGCATTTT. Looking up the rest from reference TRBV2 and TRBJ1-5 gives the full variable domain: EPEVTQTPSHQVTQMGQEVILRCVPISNHLYFYWYRQILGQKVEFLVSFYNNEISEKSEIFDDQFSVERPDGSNFTLKIRSTKLEDSAMYFCASSSLGGTNQPQHFGDGTRLSIL.

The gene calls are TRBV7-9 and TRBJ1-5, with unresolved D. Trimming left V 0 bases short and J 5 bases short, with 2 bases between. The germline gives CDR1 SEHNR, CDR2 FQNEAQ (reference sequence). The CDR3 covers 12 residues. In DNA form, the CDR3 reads TGTGCCAGCAGCTTAGCGGATCAGCCCCAGCATTTT. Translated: CASSLADQPQHF. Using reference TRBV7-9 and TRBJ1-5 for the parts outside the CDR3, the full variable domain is DTGVSQNPRHKITKRGQNVTFRCDPISEHNRLYWYRQTLGQGPEFLTYFQNEAQLEKSRLLSDRFSAERPKGSFSTLEIQRTEQGDSAMYLCASSLADQPQHFGDGTRLSIL.

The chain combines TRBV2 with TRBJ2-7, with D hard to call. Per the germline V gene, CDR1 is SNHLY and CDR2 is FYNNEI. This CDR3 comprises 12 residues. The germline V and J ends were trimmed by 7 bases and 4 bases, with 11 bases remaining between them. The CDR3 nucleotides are TGTGCCAGCATTCTTGGGTTTTACGAGCAGTACTTC. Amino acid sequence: CASILGFYEQYF.

CDR3 protein: CASSELGTGNEKLFF. The CDR3 nucleotides read TGTGCCAGCAGCGAACTAGGGACAGGGAATGAAAAACTGTTTTTT. The genes are TRBV9 and TRBJ1-4; TRBD1 matches 9 bases. Trimming removed 3 bases from V and 5 bases from J; junction bases left unmatched: 5. This CDR3 has 15 residues. Germline CDR1 and CDR2: SGDLS and YYNGEE.

CDR3 coding DNA: TGTGCCAGCAGCGAGACCGGGACTAGCGGGGGACCGACAGATACGCAGTATTTT. Its translation: CASSETGTSGGPTDTQYF. This chain connects TRBV9 to TRBJ2-3; 14 bases are shared with TRBD2. This CDR3 has 18 residues. Germline V gene sequence: CDR1 SGDLS, CDR2 YYNGEE. V was pared by 3 bases and J by 3 bases, with 9 bases of the junction left unmatched.

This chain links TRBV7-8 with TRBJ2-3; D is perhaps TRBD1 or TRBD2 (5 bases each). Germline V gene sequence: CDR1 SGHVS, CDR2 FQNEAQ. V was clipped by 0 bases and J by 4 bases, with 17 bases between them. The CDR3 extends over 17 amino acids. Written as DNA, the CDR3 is TGTGCCAGCAGCTTAGCTTCAGCGGTCGGGGCATCAGATACGCAGTATTTT. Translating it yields CASSLASAVGASDTQYF.

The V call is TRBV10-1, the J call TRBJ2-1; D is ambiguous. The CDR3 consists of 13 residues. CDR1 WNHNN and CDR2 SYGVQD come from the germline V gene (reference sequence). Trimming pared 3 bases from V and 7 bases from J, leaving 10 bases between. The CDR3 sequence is CASSEYSRNEQFF. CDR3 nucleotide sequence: TGCGCCAGCAGTGAATACTCGAGAAATGAGCAGTTCTTC.